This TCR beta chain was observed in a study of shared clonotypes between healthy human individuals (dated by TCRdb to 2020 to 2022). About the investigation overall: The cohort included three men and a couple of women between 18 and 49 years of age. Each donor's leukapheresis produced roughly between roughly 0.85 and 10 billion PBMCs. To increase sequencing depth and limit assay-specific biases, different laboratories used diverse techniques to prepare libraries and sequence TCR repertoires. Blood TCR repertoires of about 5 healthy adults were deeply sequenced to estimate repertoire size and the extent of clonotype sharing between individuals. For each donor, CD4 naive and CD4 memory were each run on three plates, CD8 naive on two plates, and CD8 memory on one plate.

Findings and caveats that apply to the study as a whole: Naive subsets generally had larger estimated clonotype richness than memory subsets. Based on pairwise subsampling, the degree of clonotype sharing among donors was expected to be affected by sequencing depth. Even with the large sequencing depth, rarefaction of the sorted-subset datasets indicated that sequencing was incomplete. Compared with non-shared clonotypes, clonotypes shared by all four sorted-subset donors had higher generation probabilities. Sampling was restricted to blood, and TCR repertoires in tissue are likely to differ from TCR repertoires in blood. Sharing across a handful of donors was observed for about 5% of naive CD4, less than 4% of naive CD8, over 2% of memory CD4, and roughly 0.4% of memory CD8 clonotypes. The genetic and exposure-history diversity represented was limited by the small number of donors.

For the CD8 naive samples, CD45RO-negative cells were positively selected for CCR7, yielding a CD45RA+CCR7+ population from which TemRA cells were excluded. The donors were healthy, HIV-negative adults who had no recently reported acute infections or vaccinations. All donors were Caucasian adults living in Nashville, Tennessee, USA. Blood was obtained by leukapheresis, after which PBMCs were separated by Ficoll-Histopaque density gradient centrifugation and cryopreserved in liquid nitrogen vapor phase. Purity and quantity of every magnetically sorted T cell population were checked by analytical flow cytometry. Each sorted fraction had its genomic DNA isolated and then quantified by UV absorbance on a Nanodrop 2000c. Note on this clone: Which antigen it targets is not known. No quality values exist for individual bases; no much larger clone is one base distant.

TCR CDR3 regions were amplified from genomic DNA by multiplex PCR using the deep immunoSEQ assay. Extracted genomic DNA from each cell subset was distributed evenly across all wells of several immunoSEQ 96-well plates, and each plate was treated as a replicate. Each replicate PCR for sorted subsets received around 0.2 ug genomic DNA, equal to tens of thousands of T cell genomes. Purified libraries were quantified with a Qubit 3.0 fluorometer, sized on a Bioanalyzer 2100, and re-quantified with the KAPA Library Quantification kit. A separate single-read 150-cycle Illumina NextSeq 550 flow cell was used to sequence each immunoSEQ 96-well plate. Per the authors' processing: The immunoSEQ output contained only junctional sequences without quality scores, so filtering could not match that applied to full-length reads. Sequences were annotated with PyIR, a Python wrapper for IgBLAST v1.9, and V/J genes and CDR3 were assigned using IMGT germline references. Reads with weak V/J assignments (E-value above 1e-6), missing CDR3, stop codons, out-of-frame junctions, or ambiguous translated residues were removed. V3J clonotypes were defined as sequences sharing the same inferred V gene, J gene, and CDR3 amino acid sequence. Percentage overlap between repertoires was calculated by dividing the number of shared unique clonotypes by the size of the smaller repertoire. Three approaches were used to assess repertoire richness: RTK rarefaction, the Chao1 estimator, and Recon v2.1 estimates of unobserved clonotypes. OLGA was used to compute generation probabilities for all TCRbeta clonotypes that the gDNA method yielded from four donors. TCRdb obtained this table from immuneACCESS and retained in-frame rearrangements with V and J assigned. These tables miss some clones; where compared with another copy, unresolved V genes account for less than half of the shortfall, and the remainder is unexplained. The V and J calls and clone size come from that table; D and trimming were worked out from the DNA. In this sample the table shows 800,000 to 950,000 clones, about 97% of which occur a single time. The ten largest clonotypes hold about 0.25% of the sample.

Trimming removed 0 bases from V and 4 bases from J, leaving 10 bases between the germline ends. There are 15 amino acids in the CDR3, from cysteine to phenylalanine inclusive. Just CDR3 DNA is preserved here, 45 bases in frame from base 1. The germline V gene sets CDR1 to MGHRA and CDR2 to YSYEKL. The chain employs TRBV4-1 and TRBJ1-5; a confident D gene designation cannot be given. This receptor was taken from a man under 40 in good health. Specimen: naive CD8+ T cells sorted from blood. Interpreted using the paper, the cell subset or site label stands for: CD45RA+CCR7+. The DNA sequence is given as TGCGCCAGCAGCCAAGAACAAGGACGGAATCAGCCCCAGCATTTT. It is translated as CASSQEQGRNQPQHF.